The rows below give T cell receptor beta chains drawn from one sample of a study of Graves' ophthalmopathy and Graves' hyperthyroidism. TCRdb called the multiplex PCR reads again in MiXCR, with one record for every CDR3 protein. The sample has over 650,000 distinct CDR3 sequences, about two fifths seen once. The sequencing sample was made of peripheral blood. The receptors come from an adult man with Graves' ophthalmopathy. CDR3s leave out the opening cysteine and the closing phenylalanine or tryptophan. The order of the fields is J gene, V gene, clone size, CDR3 length, CDR3 protein. Rows may omit the clone size; those that give it use once, few, many or a size class.

J: TRBJ2-5
V: TRBV29-1
size: .
length: 15
CDR3: SATKAGRGRVGETQY

J: TRBJ2-5
V: TRBV7-8
size: few
length: 15
CDR3: ASSLIRVAGGKETQY

J: TRBJ1-3
V: TRBV12-3/TRBV12-4
size: few
length: 15
CDR3: ASSFWARTGSGNTIY

J: TRBJ2-7
V: TRBV4-2
size: few
length: 13
CDR3: ASSQVHSNSYEQY

J: TRBJ2-1
V: TRBV25-1
size: .
length: 14
CDR3: ASSPPSGGADNEQF

J: TRBJ2-7
V: TRBV9
size: many
length: 12
CDR3: ASSLTGADYEQY

J: TRBJ1-1
V: TRBV6-5
size: .
length: 12
CDR3: TSSYSGGRTEAF

J: TRBJ1-2
V: TRBV19
size: once
length: 17
CDR3: ASSSGRSNQPQQNYGYT

J: TRBJ2-6
V: TRBV7-9
size: many
length: 15
CDR3: ASSLSQSSSGANVLT

J: TRBJ2-7
V: TRBV10-3
size: once
length: 13
CDR3: ASSWRKGVAYGQY

J: TRBJ2-5
V: TRBV25-1
size: .
length: 15
CDR3: ASSEGLAGARRETQY

J: TRBJ1-5
V: TRBV7-2
size: .
length: 13
CDR3: ASAGQGDYNQPQH

J: TRBJ1-5
V: TRBV6-2/TRBV6-3
size: many
length: 12
CDR3: ASSPQGGVQPQH

J: TRBJ1-5
V: TRBV5-1
size: .
length: 14
CDR3: ASSLLGDRVNQPQH

J: TRBJ2-5
V: TRBV29-1
size: .
length: 10
CDR3: SVGGAQKTQY

J: TRBJ2-7
V: TRBV7-2
size: many
length: 12
CDR3: ASSRTPEHYEQY

J: TRBJ2-7
V: TRBV4-3
size: .
length: 11
CDR3: ASSQFPGNEQH

J: TRBJ1-2
V: TRBV9
size: few
length: 12
CDR3: ASSVGVGAAGYT

J: TRBJ1-3
V: TRBV9
size: few
length: 13
CDR3: ASSVEDLSGNTIY

J: TRBJ1-2
V: TRBV7-3
size: .
length: 13
CDR3: ASSFSLGNTGGYT

J: TRBJ1-3
V: TRBV29-1
size: .
length: 12
CDR3: SVGAGDSGNTIY

J: TRBJ1-4
V: TRBV29-1
size: .
length: 13
CDR3: SVATGGTLNEKLF

J: TRBJ1-2
V: TRBV5-6
size: many
length: 12
CDR3: ASSLAPKRYGYT

J: TRBJ1-5
V: TRBV2
size: .
length: 13
CDR3: ASRGTGGGNQPQH

J: TRBJ2-1
V: TRBV19
size: .
length: 13
CDR3: ASSPNPGVRNEQF

J: TRBJ1-5
V: TRBV7-8
size: .
length: 15
CDR3: ASSFLGQGAGNQPQH

J: TRBJ2-7
V: TRBV5-1
size: many
length: 10
CDR3: ASSSTGPEQY

J: TRBJ2-5
V: TRBV29-1
size: .
length: 10
CDR3: SVNTPGQTQY

J: TRBJ1-2
V: TRBV19
size: many
length: 14
CDR3: ASTPSPGQPLGGYT

J: TRBJ1-1
V: TRBV12-3/TRBV12-4
size: .
length: 13
CDR3: VSSTNQGGGTEAF

J: TRBJ1-5
V: TRBV7-2
size: many
length: 12
CDR3: ASSVGQGGQPQH

J: TRBJ2-7
V: TRBV2
size: .
length: 13
CDR3: ASSLSWGQGYEQY

J: TRBJ1-1
V: TRBV25-1
size: .
length: 12
CDR3: ASSGQGGTGEAF

J: TRBJ2-7
V: TRBV5-1
size: .
length: 17
CDR3: ASSSTGARVRQSSYEQY

J: TRBJ2-2
V: TRBV5-1
size: many
length: 13
CDR3: ASSLTGTNTGELF

J: TRBJ2-5
V: TRBV10-3
size: .
length: 10
CDR3: AIQTGPETQY

J: TRBJ1-1
V: TRBV19
size: many
length: 10
CDR3: ASSIQRSEAF

J: TRBJ2-5
V: TRBV2
size: .
length: 17
CDR3: ASSQEFGSGAPIQETQY

J: TRBJ2-7
V: TRBV4-3
size: few
length: 11
CDR3: ASSQDLALEQY

J: TRBJ2-7
V: TRBV19
size: .
length: 11
CDR3: ASSSLVSSEQY

J: TRBJ1-6
V: TRBV7-9
size: many
length: 12
CDR3: ASSGRYQGGPLH

J: TRBJ2-7
V: TRBV29-1
size: .
length: 9
CDR3: SVVQGGEQY

J: TRBJ1-2
V: TRBV27
size: few
length: 13
CDR3: ASSRSGALSYGYT

J: TRBJ2-2
V: TRBV9
size: .
length: 12
CDR3: APLADANTGELF

J: TRBJ2-7
V: TRBV29-1
size: .
length: 13
CDR3: SVEPGDSSSYEQY

J: TRBJ2-5
V: TRBV2
size: many
length: 9
CDR3: ASSSSETQY

J: TRBJ1-1
V: TRBV29-1
size: many
length: 11
CDR3: SVESKGPREAF

J: TRBJ2-2
V: TRBV24-1
size: .
length: 11
CDR3: ATSERDSGELF

J: TRBJ2-5
V: TRBV7-6
size: .
length: 13
CDR3: ASSLLSGGQETQY

J: TRBJ1-2
V: TRBV19
size: many
length: 13
CDR3: ASSIQGNPNYGYT

J: TRBJ2-2
V: TRBV24-1
size: many
length: 12
CDR3: ATSENRDTGELF